Presented here are 4 T cell receptor beta chains from one specimen sequenced in a study of CD8+ T cells in alopecia areata listed by TCRdb under 2018. The library relied on the immunoSEQ multiplex PCR assay. For TCR sequencing, RNA was extracted from every sample and reverse transcribed into cDNA to serve as template. What TCRdb holds here is the immuneACCESS table cut down to in-frame rearrangements. Part of the clones is not present; checked against another copy, under half of the missing clones reflect an unresolved V gene, and the others are unexplained. The sample table records 170,000 or so clones; around 71% of these occur just once. The ten biggest clones cover 0.75% to 0.95% of the sample. The time point label here, explained by the study, means: around 28 days on oral tofacitinib. According to the study, the label for this sample's treatment or condition signals: oral pan-JAK inhibitor, 5-10 mg twice daily.

This specimen was CD4+ T cells sorted from blood, taken at week 4, from a patient treated with tofacitinib. These receptors came from a human donor with alopecia areata.

The chain combines TRBV5-1 with TRBJ2-7; D is perhaps TRBD1 or TRBD2 (6 bases each). V lost 4 bases, J lost 6 bases, and 8 bases lay in between. This CDR3 has 11 amino acids. Germline V gene lookup returns CDR1 SGHRS and CDR2 YFSETQ. DNA of the CDR3: TGCGCCAGCAGCCCGGGGGCCGAGCAGTACTTC. This gives the protein CASSPGAEQYF.

This CDR3 is CASTGTVKNTEAFF. In DNA, the CDR3 is TGTGCCAGCACGGGGACTGTAAAGAACACTGAAGCTTTCTTT. The chain carries TRBV2 and TRBJ1-1, with D perhaps matching TRBD1 (5 bases). Germline V gene data show CDR1 as SNHLY and CDR2 as FYNNEI. The CDR3 length is 14 residues. V lost 7 bases and J lost 1, with 13 bases in between.

In this sample, this clone turned up once. The chain's CDR3 is CAWGLTGDSPLHF. Written as DNA, the CDR3 is TGTGCCTGGGGACTCACAGGGGATTCACCCCTCCACTTT. The chain links TRBV30 to TRBJ1-6; 7 bases line up with TRBD1. Germline V gene sequence: CDR1 GTSNPN, CDR2 SVGIG (reference sequence). Trimming took 5 bases from V and 8 from J; bases not matched to a gene: 6. The CDR3 is made up of 13 amino acids.

The V call is TRBV6-5, the J call TRBJ1-1; TRBD1 agrees at 7 bases. CDR1 and CDR2 from the germline V gene are MNHEY and SVGAGI. Trimming cost V 0 bases and J 8 bases; bases outside gene matches: 9. CDR3 length: 15 residues. CDR3 nucleotides: TGTGCCAGCAGTTACTCGGGTGCACAGGGGAGGGAAGCTTTCTTT. This codes for CASSYSGAQGREAFF.